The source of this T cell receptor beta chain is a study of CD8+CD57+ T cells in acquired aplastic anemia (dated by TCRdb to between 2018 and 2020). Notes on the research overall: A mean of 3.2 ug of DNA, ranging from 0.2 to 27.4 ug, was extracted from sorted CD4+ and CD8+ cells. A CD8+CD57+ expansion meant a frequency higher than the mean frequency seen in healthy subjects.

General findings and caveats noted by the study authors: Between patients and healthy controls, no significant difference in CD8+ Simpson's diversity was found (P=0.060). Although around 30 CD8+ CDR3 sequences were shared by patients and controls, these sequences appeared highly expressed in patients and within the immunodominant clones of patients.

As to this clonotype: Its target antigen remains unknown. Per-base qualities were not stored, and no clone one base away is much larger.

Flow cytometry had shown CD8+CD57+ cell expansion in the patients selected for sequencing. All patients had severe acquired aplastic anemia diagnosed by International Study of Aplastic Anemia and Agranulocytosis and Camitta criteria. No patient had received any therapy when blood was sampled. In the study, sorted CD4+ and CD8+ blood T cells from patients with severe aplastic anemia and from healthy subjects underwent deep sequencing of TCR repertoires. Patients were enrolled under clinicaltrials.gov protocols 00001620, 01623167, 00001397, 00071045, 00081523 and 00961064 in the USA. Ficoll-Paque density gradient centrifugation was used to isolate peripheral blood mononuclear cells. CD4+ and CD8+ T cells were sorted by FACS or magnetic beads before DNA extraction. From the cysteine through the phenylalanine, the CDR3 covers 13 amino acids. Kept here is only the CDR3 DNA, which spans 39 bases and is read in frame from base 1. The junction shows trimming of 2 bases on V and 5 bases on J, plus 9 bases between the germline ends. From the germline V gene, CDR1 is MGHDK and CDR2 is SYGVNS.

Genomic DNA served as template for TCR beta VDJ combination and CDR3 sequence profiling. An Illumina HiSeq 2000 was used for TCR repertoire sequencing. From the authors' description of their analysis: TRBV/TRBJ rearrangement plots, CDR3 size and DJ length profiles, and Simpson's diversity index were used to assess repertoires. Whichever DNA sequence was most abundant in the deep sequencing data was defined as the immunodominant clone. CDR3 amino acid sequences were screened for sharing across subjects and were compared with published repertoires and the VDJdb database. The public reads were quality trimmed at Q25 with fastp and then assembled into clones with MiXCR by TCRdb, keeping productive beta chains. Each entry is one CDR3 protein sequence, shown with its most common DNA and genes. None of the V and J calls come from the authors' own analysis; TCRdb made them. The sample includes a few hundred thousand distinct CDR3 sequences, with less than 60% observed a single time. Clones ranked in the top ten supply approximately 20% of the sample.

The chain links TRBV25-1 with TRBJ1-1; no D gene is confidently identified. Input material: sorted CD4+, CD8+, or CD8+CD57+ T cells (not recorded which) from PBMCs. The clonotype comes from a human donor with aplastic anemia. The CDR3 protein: CASSELEATEAFF. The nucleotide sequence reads TGTGCCAGCAGTGAACTAGAAGCTACTGAAGCTTTCTTT.